This entry features one T cell receptor beta chain sequence. The junction departs from germline at one end; a sequencing error may be responsible. Original analysis: Scientists estimated how many nucleated cells there were by amplifying reference gene primers. Generated by immunoSEQ multiplex PCR, the TCRdb table keeps only in-frame clones and is missing some. The V and J calls and clone size were taken over from that table, and D and trimming were inferred from the DNA. Of 130,000 to 150,000 clones in the sample, 65% to 80% were seen once. The data derive from a study of blood T cell repertoires in COVID-19. Study summary: Nucleic acid was either cDNA or gDNA, and it came from T cells, B-cell-depleted T cells, or PBMCs.

This CDR3 is built from 16 residues. Germline CDR1 is MNHNS and CDR2 is SASEGT. Sequenced sample: peripheral blood. The J gene is TRBJ2-1, the V gene TRBV6-1, with unresolved D. The TCR comes from a man aged 60 to 75 with acute or convalescent COVID-19. The CDR3 region is CASSVVVTLSYNEQFF. The CDR3 DNA sequence: TGTGCCAGTAGTGTAGTCGTAACGTTATCCTACAATGAGCAGTTCTTC.